This T cell receptor (beta chain) was sequenced for a study of T-cell memory formation after mild COVID-19. TCRdb ran MiXCR on the 5' RACE reads and lists one entry per CDR3 protein. The table lists 130,000 to 150,000 distinct CDR3 sequences, approximately 5.7% of them singletons. The CDR3 runs to 14 residues. Losses at the gene ends were 5 bases for V and 7 bases for J; bases not matched to a gene: 9. CDR1 is SGHNT and CDR2 is YENEEA in the germline V gene. The table lists this clonotype with many counts. This clonotype originated in an adult woman who had mild COVID-19 (a few samples of this study predate the infection). Cell type and time point are not known. The chain employs TRBV11-3 and TRBJ2-3; 7 nucleotides line up with TRBD2. Source material: PBMCs or a T cell subset sorted from them (not recorded which). CDR3 loop: CASSPAAGVNTQYF. The CDR3 DNA reads TGTGCCAGCAGCCCTGCTGCGGGAGTAAATACGCAGTATTTT.